This T cell receptor (beta chain) is drawn from a study of blood T cell repertoires in COVID-19. The trim removed 5 bases at V and 0 bases at J, leaving 5 bases unmatched. Germline V gene sequence: CDR1 SGHRS, CDR2 YFSETQ. This CDR3 is built from 16 residues. In the authors' workflow: Estimation of nucleated cell counts was performed using reference gene primer amplification. Using immunoSEQ multiplex PCR, the repertoire was profiled, and TCRdb retains in-frame clones only, with some absent. For V, J and clone size, that table is used; D and trimming come from the DNA. The sample consists of over 250,000 clones, roughly nine tenths of them appearing once.

Sequenced material: peripheral blood. The rearrangement links TRBV5-1 to TRBJ2-2; 9 bases are a match to TRBD1. The receptor was derived from a middle-aged man with acute or convalescent COVID-19. CDR3 protein: CASSLTGGSNTGELFF. The CDR3 coding sequence is TGCGCCAGCAGTCTAACAGGGGGCTCGAACACCGGGGAGCTGTTTTTT.